The present TCR beta chain was sequenced within a study of control samples from healthy donors and cancer patients. This clone was counted once. Produced via immunoSEQ multiplex PCR; TCRdb's table is partial and in-frame only. The sample has about 180,000 clones; around 91% are singletons. The CDR3 loop spans 15 amino acids. The germline V gene encodes CDR1 SGHTA and CDR2 FQGTGA. V lost 7 bases and J 5 bases, leaving 20 bases between the germline ends. The material sequenced was blood. The chain is built from TRBV7-3 and TRBJ2-5, with a possible D match to TRBD2 (7 bases). The TCR was taken from a woman aged 45-59 years in good health. The CDR3 sequence is CASTQGREWRETQYF. In DNA form, the CDR3 reads TGTGCCAGCACCCAGGGGCGGGAGTGGAGGGAGACCCAGTACTTC.